The 23 T cell receptor beta chains presented below share a single source sample, sequenced in a study of Ad26.COV2.S vaccination and SARS-CoV-2 variants. TCRdb's table, derived via immunoSEQ multiplex PCR, lists solely in-frame clones and lacks some. The sample shows about 460,000 clones, roughly nine tenths of them seen only once. Regarding treatment: about 20 received Ad26.COV2.S at low or high dose, single or two shots; 5 received placebo; per-sample allocation not given. Sampling was done on day 63 after the first vaccine or placebo injection. The material was peripheral blood, obtained in a trial of Ad26.COV2.S vaccine versus placebo. These receptors were taken from a person aged 18-65 years who received the Ad26.COV2.S COVID-19 vaccine or a placebo.

V usage is TRBV10-3 and J usage is TRBJ1-4; maybe TRBD1 (6 bases). The V gene lost 10 bases and the J gene lost 7 bases, with 13 bases spanning the gap. The CDR3 consists of 12 residues. Germline CDR1 ENHRY, CDR2 SYGVKD. The CDR3 region has the DNA TGTGCCACCGCGGGGGGGGCTGAAAAACTGTTTTTT. Its translation is CATAGGAEKLFF.

The rearrangement joins TRBV28 to TRBJ1-1, with TRBD1 matching 8 bases. The CDR3 is 14 residues long. Germline CDR1 is MDHEN and CDR2 is SYDVKM. V lost 3 bases, J lost 7 bases, and 7 bases stayed unmatched. CDR3 sequence: CASSLPPGQDEAFF. In nucleotides, the CDR3 is TGTGCCAGCAGTTTGCCCCCGGGACAGGATGAAGCTTTCTTT.

The CDR3 region is CASSQGPGWGTNTGELFF. The CDR3 DNA reads as TGCGCCAGCAGCCAAGGCCCGGGGTGGGGAACGAACACCGGGGAGCTGTTTTTT. This sequence joins TRBV4-1 and TRBJ2-2, with D tentatively TRBD2 (5 bases). CDR3 length equals 18 residues. Germline CDR1 is MGHRA and CDR2 is YSYEKL. Trimming removed 1 base from V and 0 bases from J, with 15 bases in between.

The J gene is TRBJ1-2, the V gene TRBV4-1, with D unresolved. Germline CDR1 is MGHRA and CDR2 is YSYEKL. This CDR3 is 14 amino acids long. Trimming shortened V by 4 bases and J by 6 bases, and 15 bases separated the two germline ends. The CDR3 DNA sequence: TGCGCCAGCAGCCCGCAGCCCAAAGGAGATGGCTACACCTTC. Protein product: CASSPQPKGDGYTF.

This sequence joins TRBV6-5 and TRBJ1-1; 7 bases align to TRBD1. There are 16 residues in the CDR3. The V gene's germline CDR1 is MNHEY and CDR2 SVGAGI. The junction had 5 bases not matched to a gene; V was cut back by 0 bases and J by 1 base. CDR3 protein: CASSYSQGMSNTEAFF. For the CDR3, the DNA is TGTGCCAGCAGTTACTCACAGGGGATGTCGAACACTGAAGCTTTCTTT.

The sample holds one count of this clone. The chain employs TRBV7-9 and TRBJ1-5, with D unresolved. CDR1 SEHNR and CDR2 FQNEAQ come from the germline V gene (reference sequence). V was shortened by 0 bases and J by 3 bases, with 12 bases between the two germline ends. CDR3 length equals 16 residues. The CDR3 DNA sequence: TGTGCCAGCAGCTTAGCGCTCGGGCAGATCAATCAGCCCCAGCATTTT. Its protein product is CASSLALGQINQPQHF. Variable domain in full (rest from reference TRBV7-9 and TRBJ1-5): DTGVSQNPRHKITKRGQNVTFRCDPISEHNRLYWYRQTLGQGPEFLTYFQNEAQLEKSRLLSDRFSAERPKGSFSTLEIQRTEQGDSAMYLCASSLALGQINQPQHFGDGTRLSIL.

This clone was recorded only once. This sequence joins TRBV18 and TRBJ2-7; D uncertain. CDR3 size: 14 residues. V lost 2 bases and J lost 7, with 15 bases in between. Germline lookup yields CDR1 KGHSH and CDR2 LQKENI. CDR3 amino acids: CASSPTTPPREQYF. CDR3 sequence (DNA): TGTGCCAGCTCACCAACGACACCCCCCCGGGAGCAGTACTTC.

The chain has TRBV23-1 and TRBJ1-5, with D possibly matching TRBD1 (5 bases). TRBV23-1 is filed as an ORF, its function uncertain. V lost 2 bases to trimming and J lost 9 bases, with 14 bases between them. This CDR3 is 14 amino acids long. The CDR3 nucleotides are TGCGCCAGCAGTCAAGGGGCACCCCCAGGGCCCCAGCATTTT. Encoded protein: CASSQGAPPGPQHF.

This clone was picked up one time. The chain has TRBV28 and TRBJ2-5; 8 nucleotides match TRBD1. Per germline, CDR1 MDHEN and CDR2 SYDVKM. The CDR3 is made up of 15 amino acids. With 7 bases clipped from V and 2 bases from J, the junction kept 9 bases outside the gene matches. Here the CDR3 DNA reads TGTGCCAGCAAGGCTTTAGGGACAGGACAAGAGACCCAGTACTTC. Protein product: CASKALGTGQETQYF.

The gene calls are TRBV19 and TRBJ1-2, with 7 bases aligning to TRBD1. The CDR3 consists of 16 residues. Germline V gives CDR1 LNHDA, CDR2 SQIVND (reference sequence). J was trimmed by 4 bases and V by 7 bases; bases with no gene match: 15. CDR3 nucleotides: TGTGCCAGTAACCCAGGCGCACAGGGGATAGGCTATGGCTACACCTTC. Amino acids: CASNPGAQGIGYGYTF.

This clone was counted a single time. The rearrangement uses TRBV7-8 and TRBJ2-5; 7 nucleotides align to TRBD1. The CDR3 sequence is 13 residues long. The V gene end was trimmed by 7 bases and the J gene end by 4 bases; junction bases not matched to a gene: 6. CDR1 is SGHVS, CDR2 FQNEAQ, per germline. CDR3 region: CASTQGVGETQYF. CDR3 coding DNA: TGTGCCAGCACCCAGGGGGTTGGAGAGACCCAGTACTTC.

This rearrangement joins TRBV28 to TRBJ2-7; 12 nucleotides line up with TRBD2. V lost 6 bases and J lost 5; bases outside the gene matches: 11. This CDR3 has 16 amino acids. Germline-derived CDR1 and CDR2 are MDHEN and SYDVKM. As DNA, the CDR3 is TGTGCCAGCAGCCGGGCAACTAGCGGGAGGTTTCACGAGCAGTACTTC. As protein: CASSRATSGRFHEQYF.

The chain has TRBV5-4 and TRBJ1-4; D uncertain. The V gene lost 2 bases and the J gene lost 1 base, with 6 bases spanning the gap. CDR1 is SGHNT and CDR2 is YYREEE in the germline V gene (reference sequence). CDR3 length: 14 residues. The CDR3 DNA sequence: TGTGCCAGCAGCTTCTACGGAACTAATGAAAAACTGTTTTTT. Translated: CASSFYGTNEKLFF.

The chain combines TRBV5-4 with TRBJ2-3; 14 positions agree with TRBD2. This CDR3 has 16 residues. The V gene's germline CDR1 is SGHNT and CDR2 YYREEE (reference sequence). V lost 4 bases, J lost 4 bases, and 5 bases stayed unmatched. CDR3 protein: CASSRKTSGGADTQYF. Here the CDR3 DNA reads TGTGCCAGCAGCCGAAAGACTAGCGGGGGGGCAGATACGCAGTATTTT. Looking up the rest from reference TRBV5-4 and TRBJ2-3 gives the full variable domain: ETGVTQSPTHLIKTRGQQVTLRCSSQSGHNTVSWYQQALGQGPQFIFQYYREEENGRGNFPPRFSGLQFPNYSSELNVNALELDDSALYLCASSRKTSGGADTQYFGPGTRLTVL.

The chain recombines TRBV4-1 with TRBJ1-5; no clear D gene. This CDR3 region has 13 residues. Trimming removed 1 base from V and 5 bases from J, with 6 bases in between. Germline V lookup: CDR1 MGHRA, CDR2 YSYEKL. For the CDR3, the DNA is TGCGCCAGCAGCCAAGGGAGCTATCAGCCCCAGCATTTT. Translated, it gives CASSQGSYQPQHF.

The gene calls are TRBV5-1 and TRBJ2-1, with 11 bases fitting TRBD1. The CDR3 length is 14 residues. The V segment lost 5 bases and the J segment 9 bases; nucleotides outside the gene matches: 7. In germline, CDR1 is SGHRS, CDR2 YFSETQ. The CDR3 sequence: CASRPGTGGGEQFF. CDR3 coding DNA: TGCGCCAGCAGACCCGGGACAGGGGGTGGTGAGCAGTTCTTC.

The chain combines TRBV28 with TRBJ2-5, with D unclear. Germline V gene sequence: CDR1 MDHEN, CDR2 SYDVKM. This CDR3 contains 13 residues. The V end lost 7 bases, the J end lost 5 bases, and 14 bases lay between the germline ends. The chain's CDR3 is CASTTPVEETQYF. CDR3 bases: TGTGCCAGCACCACCCCGGTCGAGGAGACCCAGTACTTC.

The rearrangement uses TRBV19 and TRBJ1-6; tentatively, D is TRBD1 (6 bases). V was cut by 10 bases and J by 3 bases, with 13 bases left in between. The CDR3 has 14 residues. The V gene's germline CDR1 is LNHDA and CDR2 SQIVND (reference sequence). CDR3 in amino acids: CATSGGYYNSPLHF. DNA of the CDR3: TGTGCCACCAGCGGGGGCTACTATAATTCACCCCTCCACTTT.

This clone was seen a few times. The V gene is TRBV7-9, the J gene TRBJ1-5; 9 bases match TRBD1. Germline CDR1 SEHNR, CDR2 FQNEAQ (reference sequence). The trim removed 4 bases at V and 4 bases at J, leaving 5 bases unmatched. The CDR3 has 15 amino acids. CDR3: CASSSGQGANQPQHF. CDR3 DNA sequence: TGTGCCAGCAGCTCGGGACAGGGAGCTAATCAGCCCCAGCATTTT.

Only a few counts were recorded for this clone. CDR3 protein: CASTPLGTGVANYGYTF. CDR3 nucleotides: TGTGCCAGCACCCCGTTGGGGACAGGGGTCGCTAACTATGGCTACACCTTC. The V call is TRBV7-6, the J call TRBJ1-2, with 10 bases fitting TRBD1. CDR1 and CDR2 from the germline V gene are SGHVS and FNYEAQ. The junction had 11 bases not matched to a gene; V was cut back by 7 bases and J by 0 bases. The CDR3 consists of 17 residues.

As DNA, the CDR3 is TGTGCCAGCAACACCCGGGACAGCGAAGAGACCCAGTACTTC. Translation: CASNTRDSEETQYF. This chain connects TRBV6-5 to TRBJ2-5, with 7 positions matching TRBD1. Germline V gene lookup returns CDR1 MNHEY and CDR2 SVGAGI. Germline trimming cut 7 bases from V and 3 bases from J; bases unmatched to any gene: 8. CDR3 length: 14 residues.

The chain links TRBV7-9 to TRBJ2-7; D remains unclear. V lost 1 base and J lost 5, with 15 bases in between. The V gene's germline CDR1 is SEHNR and CDR2 FQNEAQ (reference sequence). The CDR3 spans 15 residues. CDR3: CASSLDVWPRHEQYF. In nucleotides, the CDR3 is TGTGCCAGCAGCTTAGACGTCTGGCCGAGGCACGAGCAGTACTTC.

Turning to this clone: The sample carries other DNA sequences with the same CDR3. The genes are TRBV18 and TRBJ1-1, with D tentatively TRBD1 (5 bases). Germline V gives CDR1 KGHSH, CDR2 LQKENI. V lost 1 base to trimming and J lost 4 bases, with 7 bases between them. There are 13 residues in the CDR3. The CDR3 reads CASSPLGATEAFF. The CDR3 DNA sequence: TGTGCCAGCTCACCACTCGGGGCCACTGAAGCTTTCTTT.